The rows below give T cell receptor beta chains drawn from one sample of a study of T cells in Graves' hyperthyroidism and ophthalmopathy. TCRdb itself ran the multiplex PCR reads through MiXCR, one entry per CDR3 protein. This table has 400,000 to 450,000 distinct CDR3 sequences, roughly 14% appearing once. The sequencing input was blood. Receptor source: a young man with Graves' ophthalmopathy. Both conserved end residues are part of each CDR3. Each record gives: J gene, V gene, D gene, clone size, CDR3 protein, CDR3 DNA. A D gene is named only where the DNA matches it firmly. Where a row states a size, it is once, few, many or the class of an expanded clone; other rows omit it.

TRBJ1-2 | TRBV9 | TRBD1 | many | CASSVGSGQPYGYTF | TGTGCCAGCAGCGTAGGCTCGGGACAGCCCTATGGCTACACCTTC
TRBJ2-1 | TRBV6-2/TRBV6-3 | TRBD2 | many | CASSSSGGANEQFF | TGTGCCAGCAGTTCTAGCGGGGGGGCCAATGAGCAGTTCTTC
TRBJ1-2 | TRBV11-2 | - | many | CASSLLSGARHGYTF | TGTGCCAGCAGCTTACTAAGTGGGGCAAGACATGGCTACACCTTC
TRBJ2-1 | TRBV6-1 | TRBD2 | many | CASLRGDSYNEQFF | TGTGCCAGCCTTCGGGGGGATTCCTACAATGAGCAGTTCTTC
TRBJ2-1 | TRBV29-1 | TRBD1 | few | CSADDRGLGNEQFF | TGCAGCGCCGACGACAGGGGGCTAGGGAATGAGCAGTTCTTC
TRBJ1-6 | TRBV2 | - | - | CASSERKGRYNSPLHF | TGTGCCAGCAGTGAAAGGAAAGGCAGATATAATTCACCCCTCCACTTT
TRBJ1-1 | TRBV6-1 | - | - | CASSELNVLAPEAFF | TGTGCCAGCAGTGAACTAAACGTCCTCGCGCCCGAAGCTTTCTTT
TRBJ2-2 | TRBV5-4 | - | few | CASSRMGGGYPGELFF | TGTGCCAGCAGCAGAATGGGAGGGGGCTACCCCGGGGAGCTGTTTTTT
TRBJ2-2 | TRBV12-3/TRBV12-4 | - | - | CASSLPSRPTGELFF | TGTGCCAGCAGTTTGCCTAGCCGCCCCACCGGGGAGCTGTTTTTT
TRBJ2-7 | TRBV7-9 | - | - | CASSAGGRSSYEQYF | TGTGCCAGCAGCGCCGGGGGGCGGAGCTCCTACGAGCAGTACTTC
TRBJ1-2 | TRBV24-1 | TRBD1 | many | CAAGTGQYGYTF | TGTGCCGCCGGGACAGGGCAATATGGCTACACCTTC
TRBJ2-5 | TRBV5-1 | TRBD2 | - | CASSAELAGVKQETQYF | TGCGCCAGCAGCGCCGAACTAGCGGGGGTAAAACAAGAGACCCAGTACTTC
TRBJ2-2 | TRBV7-3 | - | many | CASSLARSGRGELFF | TGTGCCAGCAGCTTAGCCAGGAGTGGGAGAGGGGAGCTGTTTTTT